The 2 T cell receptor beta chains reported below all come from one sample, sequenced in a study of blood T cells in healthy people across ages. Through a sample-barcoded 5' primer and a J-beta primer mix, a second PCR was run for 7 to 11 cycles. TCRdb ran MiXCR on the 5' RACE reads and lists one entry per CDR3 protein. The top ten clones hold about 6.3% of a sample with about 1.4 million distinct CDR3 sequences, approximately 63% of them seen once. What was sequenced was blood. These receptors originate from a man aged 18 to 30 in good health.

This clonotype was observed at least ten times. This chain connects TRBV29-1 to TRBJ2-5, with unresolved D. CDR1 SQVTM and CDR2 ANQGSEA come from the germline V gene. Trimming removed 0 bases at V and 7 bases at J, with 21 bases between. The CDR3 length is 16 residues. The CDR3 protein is CSVEDKNTNQAWTQYF. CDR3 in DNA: TGCAGCGTTGAAGATAAAAACACCAACCAAGCGTGGACCCAGTACTTC.

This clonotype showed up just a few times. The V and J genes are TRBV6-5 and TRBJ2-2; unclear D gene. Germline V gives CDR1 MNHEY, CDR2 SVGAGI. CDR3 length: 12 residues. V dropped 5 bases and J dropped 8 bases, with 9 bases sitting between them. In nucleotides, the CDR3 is TGTGCCAGCAGTACCCCCGGGGGGGAGCTGTTTTTT. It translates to CASSTPGGELFF.